This is a list of T cell receptor beta chains from one sample in a study of T cell repertoires in cytomegalovirus infection. A single record per CDR3 protein comes from TCRdb applying MiXCR to the reads. The data hold approximately 120,000 distinct CDR3 sequences, with around 32% observed a single time. Their antigen targets remain unknown. The starting material was CD8+ T cells from cultured PBMCs, obtained from culture after CMV antigen stimulation. The receptors shown here come from a human donor in good health (CMV status not recorded). Some clones in this sample may be carry-over from other donors' samples. Both conserved end residues are part of each CDR3. D genes are given only for firm matches. Some rows have no size entry. The others give once, few or many, or a class for an expanded clone.

few | TRBJ1-1 | NA | 15 | TRBV11-2 | TGTGCCAGCAGCACGACAGTGGCCGATCGCACTGAAGCTTTCTTT | CASSTTVADRTEAFF
NA | TRBJ2-3 | TRBD2 | 14 | TRBV28 | TGTGCCAGCAGCTATAGCGGGGGGGGGTATACGCAGTATTTT | CASSYSGGGYTQYF
many | TRBJ1-5 | TRBD1 | 15 | TRBV7-2 | TGTGCCAGCAGCTTTGGAACAGGGGGGCATCAGCCCCAGCATTTT | CASSFGTGGHQPQHF
few | TRBJ2-5 | NA | 14 | TRBV6-5 | TGTGCCAGCAGACGCCTGCTAAGGCAAGAGACCCAGTACTTC | CASRRLLRQETQYF
NA | TRBJ1-1 | TRBD1 | 14 | TRBV9 | TGTGCCAGCAGCGTAGTGACAGGGCGCGCTGAAGCTTTCTTT | CASSVVTGRAEAFF
few | TRBJ2-7 | TRBD1 | 16 | TRBV20-1 | TGCAGTGCTAGCCCACCCAGGGACAGGCCCTCCTACGAGCAGTACTTC | CSASPPRDRPSYEQYF
few | TRBJ2-7 | NA | 19 | TRBV28 | TGTGCCAGCAGTTTATGGCCTCACTTGGGGGGCGCGAGGTCCTACGAGCAGTACTTC | CASSLWPHLGGARSYEQYF
NA | TRBJ2-1 | TRBD1 | 16 | TRBV20-1 | TGCAGTGCTAGACCCCGGACAGGGAGATTTTTGGATGAGCAGTTCTTC | CSARPRTGRFLDEQFF
medium-sized | TRBJ2-7 | TRBD2 | 14 | TRBV7-2 | TGTGCCAGCAGCTTAAGGGGCGGGGGTTACGAGCAGTACTTC | CASSLRGGGYEQYF
NA | TRBJ2-3 | NA | 14 | TRBV20-1 | TGCAGTGCTAGAGTATGGGGGGTGACAGATACGCAGTATTTT | CSARVWGVTDTQYF
NA | TRBJ1-6 | NA | 16 | TRBV6-1 | TGTGCCAGCGGCAGCAGGCTATCGGGGGGGAATTCACCCCTCCACTTT | CASGSRLSGGNSPLHF
NA | TRBJ1-5 | TRBD1 | 18 | TRBV6-8 | TGTGCCAGCAGTGTCCCGGGACAGGGGTCCCCACTGGATCAGCCCCAGCATTTT | CASSVPGQGSPLDQPQHF
NA | TRBJ2-1 | NA | 16 | TRBV19 | TGTGCCAGTACCCAGTCCGGGGGTAGCTCCTACAATGAGCAGTTCTTC | CASTQSGGSSYNEQFF
few | TRBJ1-4 | TRBD1 | 15 | TRBV4-1 | TGCGCCAGCAGCCACGGGACAGTCCTTAATGAAAAACTGTTTTTT | CASSHGTVLNEKLFF
few | TRBJ1-6 | NA | 15 | TRBV6-8 | TGTGCCAGCAGTCGAGCCCTAAAACAGGATTCACCCCTCCACTTT | CASSRALKQDSPLHF
many | TRBJ1-1 | NA | 14 | TRBV11-2 | TGTGCCAGCAGCTCGTTACAGGGCAACACTGAAGCTTTCTTT | CASSSLQGNTEAFF
once | TRBJ2-3 | TRBD2 | 20 | TRBV6-8 | TGTGCCAGCAGTTACCCAATAGGAGCGGGGGGCCCATCAGGCAGGGATACGCAGTATTTT | CASSYPIGAGGPSGRDTQYF
NA | TRBJ2-7 | TRBD1 | 14 | TRBV7-2 | TGTGCCAGCAGCTACCGGGACAGGGGGCGCGAGCAGTACTTC | CASSYRDRGREQYF
NA | TRBJ2-2 | NA | 16 | TRBV11-2 | TGTGCCAGCAAAGACCGGGGAACTACCTACACCGGGGAGCTGTTTTTT | CASKDRGTTYTGELFF
once | TRBJ1-1 | TRBD1 | 12 | TRBV20-1 | TGCATTTGCCGGGACAGGAACACTGAAGCTTTCTTT | CICRDRNTEAFF
NA | TRBJ1-6 | NA | 14 | TRBV2 | TGTGCCAGCAAATGGAGGCTTTATAATTCACCCCTCCACTTT | CASKWRLYNSPLHF
once | TRBJ2-5 | NA | 13 | TRBV6-5 | TGTGCCAGCAGTGAGGGACTGGAAGAGTCCCAGTACTTC | CASSEGLEESQYF
few | TRBJ1-6 | TRBD1 | 15 | TRBV11-3 | TGTGCCAGCAGCTTCCGGGACAGGGATAATTCACCCCTCCACTTT | CASSFRDRDNSPLHF
NA | TRBJ1-5 | NA | 19 | TRBV20-1 | TGCAGTGCTAGAGATGTCATCGGGCAGGGGAGAATAAGCAATCAGCCCCAGCATTTT | CSARDVIGQGRISNQPQHF
few | TRBJ1-2 | NA | 16 | TRBV6-5 | TGTGCCAGCAGTTACGTGCAGGGTTTAGAAGACTATGGCTACACCTTC | CASSYVQGLEDYGYTF
NA | TRBJ2-7 | NA | 12 | TRBV12-5 | TGTGCTAGTCAAGAGGGAATAGGCGAGCAGTACTTC | CASQEGIGEQYF
NA | TRBJ2-5 | NA | 13 | TRBV7-2 | TGTGCCAGCAGGTTCCAGGCCGGAGAGACCCAGTACTTC | CASRFQAGETQYF
NA | TRBJ2-3 | NA | 14 | TRBV7-3 | TGTGCCAGCAGCCCCTCAGGAGAATGGGATACGCAGTATTTT | CASSPSGEWDTQYF
many | TRBJ2-3 | TRBD2 | 15 | TRBV7-2 | TGTGCCAGCAGCTGGACTAGCGAAAACACAGATACGCAGTATTTT | CASSWTSENTDTQYF
NA | TRBJ2-1 | NA | 15 | TRBV19 | TGTGCCAGTAGTATAGCAGGGACATGGTACAATGAGCAGTTCTTC | CASSIAGTWYNEQFF
few | TRBJ2-6 | TRBD1 | 21 | TRBV12-3/TRBV12-4 | TGTGCCAGCAGTTACCGCCCGTTTTTAAGGGACAGGGGAACTGGGGCCAACGTCCTGACTTTC | CASSYRPFLRDRGTGANVLTF
many | TRBJ2-5 | NA | 12 | TRBV20-1 | TGCAGTGTGTACCGGTTTCTGAAGACCCAGTACTTC | CSVYRFLKTQYF
many | TRBJ1-1 | NA | 14 | TRBV6-2/TRBV6-3 | TGTGCCAGCAGCCAGGCGACCCCCAACACTGAAGCTTTCTTT | CASSQATPNTEAFF
once | TRBJ2-7 | NA | 14 | TRBV5-3 | TGTGCCAGCAGCTTGGTTGGCAGTAACTACGAGCAGTACTTC | CASSLVGSNYEQYF
NA | TRBJ2-3 | TRBD2 | 16 | TRBV6-6 | TGTGCCAGCAGTTACGGCTTTGCGGGGGTTGGAGATACGCAGTATTTT | CASSYGFAGVGDTQYF
many | TRBJ1-4 | TRBD1 | 13 | TRBV7-2 | TGTGCCAGCAGTCCTATCCGGGACAGTGTACTGTTTTTT | CASSPIRDSVLFF
NA | TRBJ1-4 | NA | 16 | TRBV5-1 | TGCGCCAGCAGCATATCAAAGGGCAGCTATAATGAAAAACTGTTTTTT | CASSISKGSYNEKLFF
many | TRBJ1-5 | NA | 16 | TRBV4-1 | TGCGCCAGCAGCCAAGAACCGGGGAGGTATGATCAGCCCCAGCATTTT | CASSQEPGRYDQPQHF
NA | TRBJ2-7 | TRBD1 | 13 | TRBV27 | TGTGCCAGCAGTTTAGGGACAGTAGGTAGGCAGTACTTC | CASSLGTVGRQYF
NA | TRBJ2-6 | TRBD2 | 16 | TRBV2 | TGTGCCAGCAGTGAGGAGGGAGGGTCTGGGGCCAACGTCCTGACTTTC | CASSEEGGSGANVLTF
few | TRBJ1-5 | NA | 14 | TRBV19 | TGTGCCAGTAGTATTGGCACAGGCAATCAGCCCCAGCATTTT | CASSIGTGNQPQHF
many | TRBJ2-1 | NA | 13 | TRBV19 | TGTGCCAGTAGTATAGGAGGGACTGTTGAGCAGTTCTTC | CASSIGGTVEQFF
few | TRBJ1-2 | NA | 12 | TRBV6-1 | TGTGCCAGCAGGAGGGTGAACTATGGCTACACCTTC | CASRRVNYGYTF
few | TRBJ2-3 | TRBD1 | 21 | TRBV12-3/TRBV12-4 | TGTGCCAGCAGCCTTGTAATCTTGTCGCGACAGGGGGCTTTCCGCACAGATACGCAGTATTTT | CASSLVILSRQGAFRTDTQYF
many | TRBJ1-6 | NA | 17 | TRBV11-2 | TGTGCCAGCAGCGTGAGAGGGCAAGGTTCCTATAATTCACCCCTCCACTTT | CASSVRGQGSYNSPLHF
NA | TRBJ1-4 | NA | 14 | TRBV4-1 | TGCGCCAGCAGCCAAGCCCCGGGCAGCGAAAAACTGTTTTTT | CASSQAPGSEKLFF
NA | TRBJ1-5 | TRBD1 | 15 | TRBV12-3/TRBV12-4 | TGTGCCAGCAGTTTAGCCGGGACAGGGAATCAGCCCCAGCATTTT | CASSLAGTGNQPQHF
few | TRBJ2-7 | TRBD2 | 21 | TRBV3-1 | TGTGCCAGCAGCCTTTTGACCCGACAGGGACTAGCGGGGGGTTCCTCCTACGAGCAGTACTTC | CASSLLTRQGLAGGSSYEQYF
NA | TRBJ2-2 | TRBD2 | 16 | TRBV12-3/TRBV12-4 | TGTGCCAGCAGTTCGGGACTAGCGGCGAACACCGGGGAGCTGTTTTTT | CASSSGLAANTGELFF
NA | TRBJ2-3 | TRBD2 | 17 | TRBV12-3/TRBV12-4 | TGTGCCAGCAGTTTATCCCCTAGCGGGGCCGACACAGATACGCAGTATTTT | CASSLSPSGADTDTQYF
many | TRBJ2-3 | NA | 15 | TRBV7-8 | TGTGCCAGCAGTCATACGGGACCGTACACAGATACGCAGTATTTT | CASSHTGPYTDTQYF
NA | TRBJ2-7 | NA | 15 | TRBV7-2 | TGTGCCAGCAGCTTAGGCGGCGCCCACTCCTACGAGCAGTACTTC | CASSLGGAHSYEQYF
few | TRBJ2-7 | NA | 13 | TRBV27 | TGTGCCAGCAGTTTATCCTTCTCTAGGGACCCTTACTTC | CASSLSFSRDPYF
NA | TRBJ1-2 | NA | 14 | TRBV6-8 | TGTGCCAGCAGTTACGGGGAAGGGTATCCTGGCTACACCTTC | CASSYGEGYPGYTF
few | TRBJ2-1 | TRBD2 | 16 | TRBV7-9 | TGTGCCAGCAGCTTATGGGGCAGACTAGCACCGGATGAGCAGTTCTTC | CASSLWGRLAPDEQFF
NA | TRBJ2-7 | NA | 14 | TRBV7-9 | TGTGCCAGTATGGTTGCACAGGGTGGATCCCAGCAGTACTTC | CASMVAQGGSQQYF
NA | TRBJ2-7 | NA | 14 | TRBV2 | TGTGCCAGCACCCTGGGACATTCGGCCTACGAGCAGTACTTC | CASTLGHSAYEQYF
NA | TRBJ2-7 | NA | 14 | TRBV27 | TGTGCCAGCAGTTTACGAGGTAGTGTCAACGAGCAGTACTTC | CASSLRGSVNEQYF
NA | TRBJ2-3 | TRBD2 | 17 | TRBV12-3/TRBV12-4 | TGTGCCAGCAGCCCCCCCCCCCGGGGGGACTACACAGATACGCAGTATTTT | CASSPPPRGDYTDTQYF